This TCR beta chain appears in the sequencing data of a study of OX40 agonist ivuxolimab in advanced cancers. Across the whole study: The mean age was approximately 56 years, ranging from roughly 23 to 90, with more than 70% of participants male. Partial responses were observed in three patients, of whom one had hepatocellular carcinoma and two had cutaneous melanoma. Study findings and constraints: In the 0.1 to 3.0 mg/kg range, CD4+ and CD8+ blood T cells had expanded clonally by week 6. Expanded peripheral T cells had an undetermined antigen specificity.

Only in-frame clones appear in the TCRdb table, and some are missing; sequencing was by immunoSEQ multiplex PCR. The table includes roughly 56,000 clones, roughly 82% detected once. Germline CDR1 and CDR2: SGHRS and YFSETQ. V gave up 1 base and J gave up 1 base; unmatched junction bases: 9. This CDR3 has 17 amino acids. Concerning this clone itself: Its cognate antigen is unknown.

The chain uses TRBV5-1 and TRBJ1-2, with 8 bases that match TRBD1. The source was CD4+ or CD8+ T cells sorted from blood, collected in a trial of the OX40 agonist ivuxolimab. The source of this sequence is an adult with an advanced solid tumor such as melanoma, head and neck, liver or kidney cancer. The CDR3 nucleotides read TGCGCCAGCAGCTTGTTACCCCGGACAGGGTTTAACTATGGCTACACCTTC. Translating it yields CASSLLPRTGFNYGYTF.